This is a list of T cell receptor beta chains from one sample in a study of T cell clusters in autoimmune cytopenias. Following a re-call of the multiplex PCR reads, TCRdb has one entry per CDR3 protein and lacks DNA. In all, the sample yields about 5,500 distinct CDR3 sequences. The sample was also reused in another study, on T cell repertoires in aging, cancer and after chemotherapy.

Sequencing was carried out using peripheral blood. The source is a human donor in good health. Each CDR3 is given with its conserved first and last residue. Rows may omit the clone size; those that give it use once, few, many or a size class.

clone_size	v_call	j_call	cdr3_aa
NA	TRBV20-1	TRBJ2-1	CSARDQGGKDSYNEQFF
medium-sized	TRBV6-5	TRBJ2-1	CASRDRGNEQFF
medium-sized	TRBV12-3/TRBV12-4	TRBJ1-4	CASSLVGVRNEKLFF
NA	TRBV7-2	TRBJ2-5	CASSLTGAKETQYF
NA	TRBV4-3	TRBJ2-5	CASSQDSSRGQETQYF
medium-sized	TRBV6-1	TRBJ1-5	CATTTGGSTQPQHF
medium-sized	TRBV12-3/TRBV12-4	TRBJ2-1	CASTQTGMTYNEQFF
medium-sized	TRBV5-4	TRBJ2-5	CASSDTQGLGETQYF
medium-sized	TRBV18	TRBJ2-1	CASSLRTSFNEQFF
NA	TRBV7-2	TRBJ1-2	CASSSTGGDYGYTF
NA	TRBV10-3	TRBJ2-1	CAPAPLAGTYNEQFF
medium-sized	TRBV18	TRBJ1-6	CASSPPWRYGSSPLHF
NA	TRBV4-3	TRBJ1-2	CASSQDSGGGYGYTF
NA	TRBV6-1	TRBJ1-2	CASSERTGGDGYTF
medium-sized	TRBV19	TRBJ2-7	CASSRGAFGHEQYF
NA	TRBV27	TRBJ1-6	CASSLWVSGAGVGGSPLHF
medium-sized	TRBV19	TRBJ2-7	CASKAPSSYEQYF
NA	TRBV20-1	TRBJ1-1	CSARLGVTEAFF
NA	TRBV4-1	TRBJ1-4	CASSHLTGTGYEKLFF
medium-sized	TRBV27	TRBJ1-5	CASSQTGDNQPQHF
medium-sized	TRBV27	TRBJ2-2	CASSLDTGELFF
NA	TRBV5-1	TRBJ1-4	CASSLAGRTAEKLFF
NA	TRBV4-2	TRBJ2-2	CASSQETGLGELFF
medium-sized	TRBV12-3/TRBV12-4	TRBJ2-5	CASRHTIETQYF
NA	TRBV7-3	TRBJ1-6	CASSLDSTGSPLHF
NA	TRBV6-6	TRBJ2-3	CATTDRIDTQYF
medium-sized	TRBV19	TRBJ1-5	CASSRGFRNQPQHF
NA	TRBV20-1	TRBJ2-7	CSARLGGDYYEQYF
NA	TRBV5-1	TRBJ2-3	CASSPGSGNTDTQYF
medium-sized	TRBV6-5	TRBJ2-3	CASSSSRGDTQYF
NA	TRBV7-9	TRBJ2-3	CASSGLEGTIDTQYF
medium-sized	TRBV12-3/TRBV12-4	TRBJ2-5	CASSPPAIETQYF
NA	TRBV5-6	TRBJ1-1	CASSPSPRQGPIIYTEAFF
medium-sized	TRBV5-4	TRBJ2-2	CASSLGSTRDGELFF
NA	TRBV5-5	TRBJ2-4	CASSLGLAKNIQYF
NA	TRBV2	TRBJ2-7	CASQGYLGFYEQYF
NA	TRBV6-2/TRBV6-3	TRBJ2-5	CAISERNLQETQYF
NA	TRBV19	TRBJ2-1	CASSIVTGGGGNEQFF
NA	TRBV28	TRBJ1-6	CASKRGPNNSPLHF
medium-sized	TRBV10-3	TRBJ1-5	CAISDRDNQPQHF
NA	TRBV11-1	TRBJ2-1	CASSFSGGVVGSYNEQFF
NA	TRBV4-2	TRBJ2-1	CASSQDNTGGWNEQFF
medium-sized	TRBV6-5	TRBJ2-2	CASTRLRTGKNTGELFF
NA	TRBV10-3	TRBJ1-1	CAISDRGLAFF
medium-sized	TRBV5-6	TRBJ1-4	CASSRWTGRNEKLFF
NA	TRBV11-2	TRBJ2-5	CASSLGGREGETQYF
medium-sized	TRBV7-4	TRBJ2-3	CASSFHLAGGPDTQYF
medium-sized	TRBV6-6	TRBJ1-2	CASGLEGRGSSYGYTF
medium-sized	TRBV19	TRBJ1-4	CASSIQGGREKLFF
NA	TRBV7-6	TRBJ2-7	CASSLAGGPAYEQYF
medium-sized	TRBV18	TRBJ2-2	CASSPSNRGSNTGELFF
NA	TRBV5-1	TRBJ2-7	CASSLNMGSGEQYF
medium-sized	TRBV15	TRBJ2-7	CATSREPQLRYEQYF
medium-sized	TRBV7-6	TRBJ2-3	CASSFLPKDTQYF
medium-sized	TRBV5-4	TRBJ2-7	CASSFGRGSGNYEQYF
medium-sized	TRBV7-6	TRBJ2-3	CASSNRGNRGLRDTQYF
NA	TRBV6-1	TRBJ1-1	CASSYERGSTEAFF
medium-sized	TRBV19	TRBJ2-6	CASRSGPGANVLTF
medium-sized	TRBV27	TRBJ2-2	CASTAIDRVELGELFF
NA	TRBV9	TRBJ2-7	CASSVSSGSGLGYEQYF